Presented here are 2 T cell receptor beta chains from one specimen sequenced in a study of OX40 agonist ivuxolimab in advanced cancers. Profiling relied on immunoSEQ multiplex PCR, and the TCRdb table lists in-frame clones only, not all of them. The sample has more than 65,000 clones, 94% seen once. The specimen was CD4+ or CD8+ T cells sorted from blood, collected in a trial of the OX40 agonist ivuxolimab. The receptors were sampled from an adult with an advanced solid tumor such as melanoma, head and neck, liver or kidney cancer.

This sequence joins TRBV4-3 and TRBJ2-7; 10 positions agree with TRBD2. Germline V gene lookup returns CDR1 LGHNA and CDR2 YSLEER. There are 16 residues in the CDR3. Trimming cost V 0 bases and J 2 bases; bases outside gene matches: 4. CDR3 region: CASSQDIAGGTYEQYF. The CDR3 DNA follows: TGCGCCAGCAGCCAAGATATAGCGGGGGGAACCTACGAGCAGTACTTC.

The V gene is TRBV5-1, the J gene TRBJ1-1; the D is unclear. This CDR3 comprises 12 residues. V lost 2 bases to trimming and J lost 7 bases, with 9 bases between them. Germline CDR1 SGHRS, CDR2 YFSETQ. The CDR3 sequence is CASSFPTDEAFF. In nucleotides, the CDR3 is TGCGCCAGCAGCTTTCCCACAGATGAAGCTTTCTTT.